This TCR beta chain is drawn from a study of cytomegalovirus exposure and HLA in healthy donors. The study, taken as a whole, reports: Later analysis suggested links between common viral pathogens and several top significant clusters. In a later analysis, TCR beta V- and J-gene trimming was associated with a missense DCLRE1C variant. Per published reports, the classifier diagnosed cytomegalovirus status with high specificity and sensitivity.

Concerning this clone: Antigen specificity is unknown.

Vbeta (60) and Jbeta (13) primers were used in the PCR. Produced via immunoSEQ multiplex PCR; TCRdb's table is partial and in-frame only. The sample lists roughly 250,000 clones, about 83% occurring once. The CDR3 runs 18 residues. Sequencing was carried out using PBMCs. The chain joins TRBV21-1 to TRBJ1-2; the table's TRBD1 call for D was not verified on the DNA. TRBV21-1 is annotated as a pseudogene. This TCR came from a woman aged 40 to 50 in good health and CMV-seropositive. The CDR3 bases are TGTGCCAGCAGCAAAAAACCATCCTGGACAGGGGCGAACTATGGCTACACCTTC. This translates into CASSKKPSWTGANYGYTF.